There are a few counts of the clone carrying this TCR beta chain. Its antigen is unidentified. The CDR3 sequence is 18 residues long. Trimming removed 5 bases from V and 2 bases from J; junction bases left unmatched: 10. Germline V gives CDR1 SGHAT, CDR2 FQDESV (reference sequence). The authors ran a second PCR of about 7 to 11 cycles using a sample-barcoded 5' primer and a J-beta primer mix. Carrying 12 random nucleotides, a template-switch adaptor labeled each individual cDNA molecule. Using its own MiXCR run on the 5' RACE reads, TCRdb lists one record per CDR3 protein. Among roughly 730,000 distinct CDR3 sequences listed, 56% were seen once. The entry originates in a study of blood T cells in healthy people across ages. General study results and limits: There was no known CMV status for donors, so expanded clonotype changes were possibly confounded. Conclusively comparing naive with antigen-experienced cells was impossible with unsorted PBMCs.

This clonotype originated in a man aged 40-49 years in good health. Sequencing was carried out using blood. The rearrangement uses TRBV11-1 and TRBJ2-3; 13 bases align to TRBD2. Here the CDR3 reads CASSHRTSGSGDTDTQYF. The CDR3 coding sequence is TGTGCCAGCAGCCACCGGACTAGCGGGAGCGGAGACACAGATACGCAGTATTTT.